These 32 T cell receptor beta chains were all obtained from the same sample, sequenced in a study of CD8+ T cells in alopecia areata. The treatment: oral pan-JAK inhibitor, 5-10 mg twice daily. RNA was extracted and reverse transcribed into cDNA as the sequencing template. The protocol was immunoSEQ multiplex PCR, while the TCRdb copy is restricted to in-frame clones and leaves out a portion. The repertoire holds roughly 140,000 clones, with 82% as singletons. Sequenced here: CD8+ T cells sorted from blood, sampled at week 4, from a patient treated with tofacitinib. Receptors originate from a human donor with alopecia areata.

The chain employs TRBV6-6 and TRBJ2-7; D is uncertain. Germline CDR1 MNHNY, CDR2 SVGAGI (reference sequence). The CDR3 has 15 amino acids. V was clipped by 6 bases and J by 1 base, with 16 bases between them. The DNA for the CDR3 is TGTGCCAGCAGACCGTTGAGTATGGTTTCCTACGAGCAGTACTTC. As protein: CASRPLSMVSYEQYF.

The rearrangement uses TRBV11-2 and TRBJ2-5; 7 bases match TRBD1. The CDR3 is 14 amino acids. Germline V gene lookup returns CDR1 SGHAT and CDR2 FQNNGV. Losses at the gene ends were 5 bases for V and 2 bases for J; bases not matched to a gene: 5. The CDR3 spells CASSQWTGQETQYF. In nucleotides, the CDR3 is TGTGCCAGCAGCCAGTGGACAGGTCAAGAGACCCAGTACTTC.

This sequence joins TRBV5-4 and TRBJ2-5; D is undetermined. There are 12 residues in the CDR3. CDR1 is SGHNT and CDR2 is YYREEE in the germline V gene (reference sequence). Trimming left V 2 bases short and J 5 bases short, with 7 bases between. CDR3 sequence reads: CASSFNRETQYF. In nucleotides, the CDR3 is TGTGCCAGCAGCTTTAATCGGGAGACCCAGTACTTC.

The CDR3 is CASSFSQGELETQYF. CDR3 in DNA: TGTGCCAGCAGCTTCTCTCAGGGGGAGTTAGAGACCCAGTACTTC. The chain combines TRBV13 with TRBJ2-5; 7 bases match TRBD1. CDR1 and CDR2 from the germline V gene are PRHDT and FYEKMQ (reference sequence). The CDR3 has 15 amino acids. J was trimmed by 4 bases and V by 3 bases; bases with no gene match: 8.

The CDR3 loop is CASSRGTGGTGELFF. CDR3 sequence (DNA): TGCGCCAGCAGCCGAGGGACAGGAGGAACCGGGGAGCTGTTTTTT. The genes are TRBV4-3 and TRBJ2-2; 8 positions agree with TRBD1. After removal of 4 bases from V and 5 bases from J, the junction contained 6 bases not matched to a gene. This CDR3 comprises 15 residues. CDR1 is LGHNA and CDR2 is YSLEER in the germline V gene.

The chain joins TRBV7-9 to TRBJ1-1; maybe TRBD1 (5 bases). Germline CDR1 and CDR2: SEHNR and FQNEAQ (reference sequence). The ends were cut back, 3 bases at V and 6 bases at J, with 11 bases in the middle. The CDR3 consists of 13 residues. In nucleotides, the CDR3 is TGTGCCAGCAGCTTCGACAGTGTCCCTGAAGCTTTCTTT. Translating it yields CASSFDSVPEAFF.

The chain couples TRBV7-8 to TRBJ2-7; 7 nucleotides align to TRBD1. Germline CDR1 and CDR2: SGHVS and FQNEAQ. The CDR3 sequence is 15 residues long. V gave up 5 bases and J gave up 2 bases; unmatched junction bases: 9. CDR3 coding DNA: TGTGCCAGCAGCCTCCAGGCGACAGGGACCTACGAGCAGTACTTC. Translation gives CASSLQATGTYEQYF.

The rearrangement uses TRBV9 and TRBJ2-3; D possibly corresponds to TRBD1 (6 bases). The germline V gene encodes CDR1 SGDLS and CDR2 YYNGEE. CDR3 length equals 15 residues. V lost 2 bases to trimming and J lost 4 bases, with 14 bases between them. CDR3 in DNA: TGTGCCAGCAGCGTCACCTTCCGACAGGCAGATACGCAGTATTTT. The encoded protein is CASSVTFRQADTQYF. Looking up the rest from reference TRBV9 and TRBJ2-3 gives the full variable domain: DSGVTQTPKHLITATGQRVTLRCSPRSGDLSVYWYQQSLDQGLQFLIQYYNGEERAKGNILERFSAQQFPDLHSELNLSSLELGDSALYFCASSVTFRQADTQYFGPGTRLTVL.

The chain is built from TRBV7-2 and TRBJ1-1; maybe TRBD1 (6 bases). This CDR3 has 15 residues. Germline V gene data show CDR1 as SGHTA and CDR2 as FQGNSA. V was trimmed by 5 bases and J by 4 bases, leaving 17 bases between them. CDR3 nucleotides: TGTGCCAGCAGCGTACATCGGACAGTGAGCACTGAAGCTTTCTTT. Protein: CASSVHRTVSTEAFF.

The gene calls are TRBV4-1 and TRBJ2-7; no definite D call. In germline, CDR1 is MGHRA, CDR2 YSYEKL. The CDR3 totals 15 residues. With 0 bases removed from V and 1 base from J, the gap between germline ends came to 10 bases. The DNA of the CDR3 is TGCGCCAGCAGCCAAGAATGGCGACGTTCCTACGAGCAGTACTTC. This encodes CASSQEWRRSYEQYF.

This chain uses TRBV9 with TRBJ2-1; a weak D match, TRBD1 (6 bases). This CDR3 spans 13 amino acids. V was shortened by 4 bases and J by 8 bases, with 13 bases between the two germline ends. Germline V gene data show CDR1 as SGDLS and CDR2 as YYNGEE. The CDR3 region is CASSQGTGYEQFF. The CDR3, as DNA: TGTGCCAGCAGCCAAGGTACAGGGTATGAGCAGTTCTTC.

V gene TRBV18 combines with J gene TRBJ2-1; 7 positions agree with TRBD1. CDR3 length: 16 residues. Germline V CDR1 and CDR2: KGHSH, LQKENI. The V gene end was trimmed by 6 bases and the J gene end by 6 bases; junction bases not matched to a gene: 14. The CDR3 region is CASSPAEGRGSNEQFF. CDR3 coding DNA: TGTGCCAGCTCTCCGGCTGAGGGCAGGGGGTCCAATGAGCAGTTCTTC.

This chain connects TRBV27 to TRBJ2-3; D might be TRBD2 (6 bases). Germline CDR1 MNHEY, CDR2 SMNVEV (reference sequence). The CDR3 extends over 12 amino acids. Trimming cost V 3 bases and J 5 bases, with 6 bases left between them. The CDR3 sequence is CASSFGRDTQYF. The CDR3 DNA follows: TGTGCCAGCAGTTTCGGGAGAGATACGCAGTATTTT.

This clone was detected once. The rearrangement links TRBV4-3 to TRBJ1-1; D might be TRBD1 (5 bases). Germline V gene lookup returns CDR1 LGHNA and CDR2 YSLEER. The CDR3 has 14 amino acids. V dropped 0 bases and J dropped 7 bases, with 12 bases sitting between them. CDR3 sequence (DNA): TGCGCCAGCAGCCAAGATTCCGGGAGGGGTGAAGCTTTCTTT. It yields the protein CASSQDSGRGEAFF.

The V gene is TRBV5-1, the J gene TRBJ2-1; 10 bases are a match to TRBD1. There are 15 residues in the CDR3. The germline V gene encodes CDR1 SGHRS and CDR2 YFSETQ. J was trimmed by 8 bases and V by 2 bases; bases with no gene match: 7. The CDR3 protein is CASSLGTGEFDEQFF. In DNA, the CDR3 is TGCGCCAGCAGCTTAGGGACAGGGGAATTCGATGAGCAGTTCTTC.

The chain joins TRBV27 to TRBJ2-4; D is possibly TRBD2 (6 bases). V lost 1 base, J lost 0 bases, and 19 bases lay in between. The CDR3 covers 19 residues. Germline V gene lookup returns CDR1 MNHEY and CDR2 SMNVEV (reference sequence). CDR3 DNA sequence: TGTGCCAGCAGTTTATATCCCCCCCGGGGGTATCTAGCCAAAAACATTCAGTACTTC. It specifies CASSLYPPRGYLAKNIQYF.

The chain recombines TRBV29-1 with TRBJ2-7; TRBD1 might be the D (5 bases). The CDR3 loop spans 15 amino acids. Germline V lookup: CDR1 SQVTM, CDR2 ANQGSEA. V lost 0 bases and J lost 2, with 14 bases in between. CDR3 sequence: CSVEDSRVWPYEQYF. Written as DNA, the CDR3 is TGCAGCGTTGAAGATAGCAGGGTTTGGCCCTACGAGCAGTACTTC.

The rearrangement joins TRBV29-1 to TRBJ2-3; D is unclear. CDR1 is SQVTM and CDR2 is ANQGSEA in the germline V gene. The CDR3 has 13 residues. With 2 bases removed from V and 0 bases from J, the gap between germline ends came to 6 bases. The CDR3 DNA reads TGCAGCGTTGAACAGCCTAGCACAGATACGCAGTATTTT. Encoded protein: CSVEQPSTDTQYF.

The CDR3 nucleotides are TGTGCCAGCAGCGTAGCTGCACGCAGCACCGGGGAGCTGTTTTTT. Translated: CASSVAARSTGELFF. The chain recombines TRBV9 with TRBJ2-2; D is ambiguous. Deletions cut 0 bases from V and 4 bases from J, with 10 bases between. CDR1 is SGDLS, CDR2 YYNGEE, per germline. The length of the CDR3 is 15 residues.

This chain uses TRBV5-1 with TRBJ2-7, with a possible D match to TRBD2 (6 bases). This CDR3 comprises 12 residues. The V end lost 1 base, the J end lost 5 bases, and 7 bases lay between the germline ends. Germline V gene sequence: CDR1 SGHRS, CDR2 YFSETQ. This CDR3 is CASSLPGDEQYF. The CDR3 region has the DNA TGCGCCAGCAGCTTGCCGGGGGACGAGCAGTACTTC. The full variable domain, in which reference TRBV5-1 and TRBJ2-7 provide the parts outside the CDR3, is KAGVTQTPRYLIKTRGQQVTLSCSPISGHRSVSWYQQTPGQGLQFLFEYFSETQRNKGNFPGRFSGRQFSNSRSEMNVSTLELGDSALYLCASSLPGDEQYFGPGTRLTVT.

This clone showed up just a few times. The chain employs TRBV30 and TRBJ2-3; D is undetermined. The V and J ends lost 0 bases and 5 bases respectively, with 3 bases between them. This CDR3 has 11 residues. Germline CDR1 GTSNPN, CDR2 SVGIG (reference sequence). The CDR3 here is CAWSVGDTQYF. The CDR3 DNA is TGTGCCTGGAGTGTAGGAGATACGCAGTATTTT.

The chain has TRBV5-6 and TRBJ2-1; a weak D match, TRBD1 (6 bases). With 2 bases removed from V and 0 bases from J, the gap between germline ends came to 9 bases. Germline CDR1 SGHDT, CDR2 YYEEEE. This CDR3 spans 15 amino acids. The DNA for the CDR3 is TGTGCCAGCAGCTTAGTGACAGGCTCCTACAATGAGCAGTTCTTC. This codes for CASSLVTGSYNEQFF.

This chain connects TRBV29-1 to TRBJ2-5; possible D gene TRBD2, 7 bases. Deletions cut 0 bases from V and 5 bases from J, with 16 bases between. Germline V gene lookup returns CDR1 SQVTM and CDR2 ANQGSEA. CDR3 length: 15 residues. The CDR3 nucleotides read TGCAGCGTTGAAGATCAGCCGGGGGGCCTGGAGACCCAGTACTTC. This gives the protein CSVEDQPGGLETQYF.

The chain combines TRBV30 with TRBJ2-7; perhaps D is TRBD1 or TRBD2 (5 bases each). Looked up from germline, CDR1 is GTSNPN and CDR2 is SVGIG (reference sequence). V was clipped by 3 bases and J by 0 bases, with 12 bases between them. CDR3 length: 14 residues. This CDR3 reads CAWSWDVYSYEQYF. The CDR3 DNA sequence: TGTGCCTGGAGCTGGGACGTTTACTCCTACGAGCAGTACTTC. Based on the CDR3 plus reference TRBV30 and TRBJ2-7, the full variable domain is SQTIHQWPATLVQPVGSPLSLECTVEGTSNPNLYWYRQAAGRGLQLLFYSVGIGQISSEVPQNLSASRPQDRQFILSSKKLLLSDSGFYLCAWSWDVYSYEQYFGPGTRLTVT.

The chain employs TRBV30 and TRBJ2-7; D not resolved. The CDR3 contains 14 residues. In germline, CDR1 is GTSNPN, CDR2 SVGIG (reference sequence). The ends were cut back, 3 bases at V and 0 bases at J, with 12 bases in the middle. CDR3 protein: CAWSGQTISYEQYF. Here the CDR3 DNA reads TGTGCCTGGAGCGGGCAGACAATCTCCTACGAGCAGTACTTC.

The genes are TRBV19 and TRBJ2-7; 8 bases are shared with TRBD1. J was trimmed by 1 base and V by 7 bases; bases with no gene match: 9. The CDR3 length is 15 residues. Germline values: CDR1 LNHDA, CDR2 SQIVND (reference sequence). This chain's CDR3 is CASTLSGQGSYEQYF. The CDR3 DNA reads as TGTGCCAGTACACTAAGCGGACAGGGATCCTACGAGCAGTACTTC.

This chain joins TRBV27 and TRBJ2-7, with D tentatively TRBD1 (7 bases). The V and J ends lost 7 bases and 7 bases respectively, with 14 bases between them. This CDR3 region has 12 residues. The V gene's germline CDR1 is MNHEY and CDR2 SMNVEV (reference sequence). CDR3 coding DNA: TGTGCCAGCAACTCAGGGGGGAAAGAGCAGTACTTC. Its protein product is CASNSGGKEQYF.

The rearrangement uses TRBV7-9 and TRBJ2-7, with a tentative D call TRBD2 (6 bases). The germline CDR1 and CDR2 sequences are SEHNR and FQNEAQ (reference sequence). CDR3 size: 14 residues. Trimming cost V 6 bases and J 0 bases, with 12 bases left between them. The chain's CDR3 is CASSQRASSYEQYF. DNA for the CDR3: TGTGCCAGCAGTCAGCGGGCTAGCTCCTACGAGCAGTACTTC.

There are a few counts of this clone. CDR3 nucleotides: TGCAGCGTTGAAGTCGGGACTAGCGGGGGTATGTTAGAGACCCAGTACTTC. This codes for CSVEVGTSGGMLETQYF. The chain employs TRBV29-1 and TRBJ2-5, with 14 bases lining up with TRBD2. The V and J ends lost 1 base and 4 bases, in that order; junction bases with no gene match: 8. The germline V gene has CDR1 SQVTM and CDR2 ANQGSEA. The CDR3 is made up of 17 amino acids.

The chain recombines TRBV4-3 with TRBJ2-2, with TRBD2 as a possible D gene (5 bases). CDR3 size: 16 residues. V lost 3 bases and J 4 bases, leaving 15 bases between the germline ends. Germline CDR1 reads LGHNA; CDR2 reads YSLEER. CDR3 DNA sequence: TGCGCCAGCAGCCACATGTTAGCGCGCGGCACCGGGGAGCTGTTTTTT. Its translation: CASSHMLARGTGELFF.

This chain links TRBV5-4 with TRBJ1-1, with a tentative D call TRBD1 (5 bases). V was clipped by 2 bases and J by 7 bases, with 9 bases between them. Per germline, CDR1 SGHNT and CDR2 YYREEE (reference sequence). There are 12 residues in the CDR3. CDR3 nucleotides: TGTGCCAGCAGCTTTGGTAGGGGTGAAGCTTTCTTT. It codes for CASSFGRGEAFF.

The V and J genes are TRBV27 and TRBJ1-1, with D unresolved. Germline V gene sequence: CDR1 MNHEY, CDR2 SMNVEV (reference sequence). This CDR3 is built from 13 residues. V was cut by 3 bases and J by 4 bases, with 9 bases left in between. In nucleotides, the CDR3 is TGTGCCAGCAGTTTGAGAGGGATCACTGAAGCTTTCTTT. Amino acids: CASSLRGITEAFF.